These 31 T cell receptor beta chains share one sample of origin, sequenced in a study of blood T cell repertoires in COVID-19. This table comes from immunoSEQ multiplex PCR, and its TCRdb copy is limited to in-frame clones, with some not included. The sample consists of 120,000 to 150,000 clones, approximately 87% of them appearing once. Sequenced input: peripheral blood. The receptors originated from a woman in her forties or fifties with active or convalescent COVID-19.

The chain is built from TRBV7-2 and TRBJ2-1, with D maybe TRBD2 (5 bases). This CDR3 region has 16 residues. V was shortened by 0 bases and J by 7 bases, with 16 bases between the two germline ends. The germline gives CDR1 SGHTA, CDR2 FQGNSA. The CDR3 coding sequence is TGTGCCAGCAGCTTAGCGCCAACAGTTAGAGGGAATGAGCAGTTCTTC. It is translated as CASSLAPTVRGNEQFF.

This chain connects TRBV10-3 to TRBJ2-5; 7 bases line up with TRBD2. In germline, CDR1 is ENHRY, CDR2 SYGVKD. V was pared by 8 bases and J by 4 bases, with 7 bases of the junction left unmatched. The CDR3 runs to 13 residues. The CDR3 here is CAISAGVGETQYF. Here the CDR3 DNA reads TGTGCCATCTCCGCGGGGGTTGGAGAGACCCAGTACTTC.

CDR3: CASSTDRGLGYTF. The CDR3 DNA is TGCGCCAGCAGCACCGACAGGGGCCTGGGCTACACCTTC. The J gene is TRBJ1-2, the V gene TRBV5-1, with 8 bases matching TRBD1. The CDR3 is 13 amino acids. J lost 8 bases, V lost 4 bases, and 7 bases had no gene match. Germline CDR1 reads SGHRS; CDR2 reads YFSETQ.

This sequence joins TRBV14 and TRBJ2-3; tentatively, D is TRBD1 (5 bases). This CDR3 is 14 amino acids long. The germline gives CDR1 SGHDN, CDR2 FVKESK. The V end was cut by 4 bases, the J end by 1 base, with 9 bases between. The CDR3 DNA is TGTGCCAGCAGCCTTGCCAGGGGCACAGATACGCAGTATTTT. This codes for CASSLARGTDTQYF.

The V call is TRBV10-3, the J call TRBJ2-1, with D perhaps TRBD2 (5 bases). CDR3 length equals 11 residues. The germline V gene has CDR1 ENHRY and CDR2 SYGVKD. The ends were cut back, 8 bases at V and 13 bases at J, with 15 bases in the middle. CDR3 sequence: CAIGPRDFQFF. The CDR3 coding sequence is TGTGCCATCGGCCCCCGGGATTTTCAGTTCTTC.

V gene TRBV6-6 combines with J gene TRBJ1-5; possible D gene TRBD1, 6 bases. This CDR3 has 15 amino acids. The germline gives CDR1 MNHNY, CDR2 SVGAGI (reference sequence). V was cut by 5 bases and J by 4 bases, with 15 bases left in between. CDR3 bases: TGTGCCAGCAGTCCCCCACAGGGCGCGAATCAGCCCCAGCATTTT. Translated, it gives CASSPPQGANQPQHF.

The CDR3 bases are TGTGCCAGCAGTTACTCGACGGCGGATGGCTACACCTTC. Protein sequence: CASSYSTADGYTF. The chain employs TRBV6-6 and TRBJ1-2; D uncertain. This CDR3 is built from 13 residues. The germline V gene has CDR1 MNHNY and CDR2 SVGAGI (reference sequence). Deletions cut 0 bases from V and 6 bases from J, with 8 bases between.

V gene TRBV6-5 combines with J gene TRBJ1-2, with 7 bases aligning to TRBD1. The V segment lost 6 bases and the J segment 8 bases; nucleotides outside the gene matches: 3. Germline lookup yields CDR1 MNHEY and CDR2 SVGAGI. The CDR3 is 11 amino acids. CDR3 sequence: CASRKDRGYTF. CDR3 nucleotides: TGTGCCAGCAGAAAGGACAGGGGCTACACCTTC.

The genes are TRBV3-1 (or the pseudogene TRBV3-2) and TRBJ1-4; possible D gene TRBD1, 6 bases. Trimming stripped 1 base from V and 6 bases from J, with 15 bases between. The CDR3 is 16 amino acids. Germline V gives CDR1 LGHDT, CDR2 YNNKEL (reference sequence). CDR3 sequence reads: CASSQAQGLIDEKLFF. The CDR3 DNA sequence: TGTGCCAGCAGCCAAGCACAGGGTTTAATTGATGAAAAACTGTTTTTT.

The chain combines TRBV6-6 with TRBJ1-1, with 7 bases lining up with TRBD1. With 10 bases clipped from V and 1 base from J, the junction kept 3 bases outside the gene matches. The CDR3 covers 12 residues. Germline V gene data show CDR1 as MNHNY and CDR2 as SVGAGI (reference sequence). The CDR3 region has the DNA TGTGCCACTTCAGGGGGGAACACTGAAGCTTTCTTT. Translating it yields CATSGGNTEAFF.

The chain carries TRBV5-1 and TRBJ2-1; 14 bases match TRBD2. This CDR3 region has 16 residues. The germline gives CDR1 SGHRS, CDR2 YFSETQ. Losses at the gene ends were 4 bases for V and 7 bases for J; bases not matched to a gene: 7. CDR3 bases: TGCGCCAGCAGCATCACCGGGACTAGCGGGAGAAATGAGCAGTTCTTC. Amino acids: CASSITGTSGRNEQFF.

The CDR3 nucleotides are TGCGCCAGCAGCAGGACAGGGGGCGTAACAGATACGCAGTATTTT. Encoded protein: CASSRTGGVTDTQYF. V usage is TRBV5-1 and J usage is TRBJ2-3; TRBD1 agrees at 11 bases. This CDR3 spans 15 amino acids. V shed 4 bases and J 3 bases; nucleotides not matched to a gene: 4. Germline V CDR1 and CDR2: SGHRS, YFSETQ.

This clone has a handful of counts. The J gene is TRBJ2-7, the V gene TRBV28; TRBD1 aligns across 9 bases. Germline V gene data show CDR1 as MDHEN and CDR2 as SYDVKM. Trimming cost V 4 bases and J 4 bases; bases outside gene matches: 8. The CDR3 covers 15 residues. CDR3 in amino acids: CASSSTGTGKYEQYF. CDR3 in DNA: TGTGCCAGCAGTTCTACCGGGACAGGGAAGTACGAGCAGTACTTC.

The rearrangement joins TRBV3-1 (or the pseudogene TRBV3-2) to TRBJ1-2, with D tentatively TRBD1 (5 bases). This CDR3 has 15 amino acids. Between the trimmed V and J ends, which lost 4 bases and 3 bases, there was a span of 15 bases. Germline V CDR1 and CDR2: LGHDT, YNNKEL (reference sequence). The CDR3 protein is CASSPHGWGDYGYTF. In nucleotides, the CDR3 is TGTGCCAGCAGCCCGCACGGGTGGGGGGACTATGGCTACACCTTC.

This clone was found a few times. This chain links TRBV28 with TRBJ1-2; tentative D call: TRBD1 (5 bases). CDR1 and CDR2 (germline): MDHEN, SYDVKM. Trimming left V 1 base short and J 3 bases short, with 6 bases between. The CDR3 is made up of 13 amino acids. The CDR3: CASSLSTDYGYTF. The CDR3 bases are TGTGCCAGCAGTTTATCGACAGACTATGGCTACACCTTC.

This chain uses TRBV7-9 with TRBJ2-1; maybe TRBD1 (6 bases). The CDR3 totals 14 residues. Germline CDR1 reads SEHNR; CDR2 reads FQNEAQ (reference sequence). With 6 bases removed from V and 4 bases from J, the gap between germline ends came to 13 bases. Here the CDR3 reads CASRRDTGYNEQFF. The CDR3 DNA reads as TGTGCCAGCAGACGGGACACCGGTTACAATGAGCAGTTCTTC.

There are a few counts of this clone. This chain uses TRBV14 with TRBJ1-1, with 7 nucleotides matching TRBD1. Germline V gives CDR1 SGHDN, CDR2 FVKESK. Germline trimming cut 5 bases from V and 3 bases from J; bases unmatched to any gene: 15. There are 17 residues in the CDR3. CDR3 sequence reads: CASSARQGMGEDTEAFF. The CDR3 DNA follows: TGTGCCAGCAGCGCCCGACAGGGAATGGGAGAGGACACTGAAGCTTTCTTT.

The chain joins TRBV18 to TRBJ2-5, with D possibly TRBD2 on 6 matching bases. The V and J ends lost 1 base and 2 bases respectively, with 8 bases between them. CDR3 length: 14 residues. CDR1 and CDR2 from the germline V gene are KGHSH and LQKENI. The CDR3 nucleotides are TGTGCCAGCTCACCACGGAGGGTACAAGAGACCCAGTACTTC. Protein: CASSPRRVQETQYF.

V is TRBV5-1 and J is TRBJ2-3; 9 bases are a match to TRBD2. V shed 0 bases and J 9 bases; nucleotides not matched to a gene: 5. Germline assignment: CDR1 SGHRS and CDR2 YFSETQ. The CDR3 loop spans 14 amino acids. CDR3 protein: CASSLDSGRSTQYF. CDR3 DNA: TGCGCCAGCAGCTTGGATAGCGGGAGATCAACGCAGTATTTT.

This chain uses TRBV7-3 with TRBJ2-1, with a tentative D call TRBD2 (6 bases). This CDR3 has 13 residues. V lost 5 bases to trimming and J lost 5 bases, with 10 bases between them. From germline, CDR1 is SGHTA and CDR2 FQGTGA. The CDR3 nucleotides are TGTGCCAGCAGCCTAGGACTAAACAATGAGCAGTTCTTC. Protein sequence: CASSLGLNNEQFF.

The chain couples TRBV29-1 to TRBJ2-1; the match to TRBD1 covers 7 bases. V dropped 3 bases and J dropped 10; count of bases not matched to a gene: 6. CDR3 size: 12 residues. CDR1 SQVTM and CDR2 ANQGSEA come from the germline V gene. CDR3 in DNA: TGCAGCGTTGAGGCAGTGGGACAGGAGCAGTTCTTC. It translates to CSVEAVGQEQFF.

The chain uses TRBV5-1 and TRBJ2-1; the match to TRBD2 covers 12 bases. V was clipped by 1 base and J by 7 bases; unmatched bases: 3. Germline V gene sequence: CDR1 SGHRS, CDR2 YFSETQ. This CDR3 has 15 amino acids. In DNA, the CDR3 is TGCGCCAGCAGCTTGATGACTAGCGGGAGTAATGAGCAGTTCTTC. Encoded protein: CASSLMTSGSNEQFF.

The table lists this clone with a few counts. CDR3 nucleotides: TGTGCCAGCAGCTTAGCGACAGGGTTCGGACAGACCCAGTACTTC. Translating it yields CASSLATGFGQTQYF. The V and J genes are TRBV11-1 and TRBJ2-5, with 7 bases identical to TRBD1. From germline, CDR1 is SGHAT and CDR2 FQDESV (reference sequence). The CDR3 has 15 residues. Trimming at V came to 0 bases and at J to 6 bases, leaving 7 bases not matched to a gene.

This clone was seen just once. CDR3 sequence (DNA): TGTGCCAGCAGCTCCTCGTCGTATGGCTACACCTTC. This gives the protein CASSSSSYGYTF. The chain combines TRBV11-2 with TRBJ1-2, with D unresolved. Germline lookup yields CDR1 SGHAT and CDR2 FQNNGV. The CDR3 totals 12 residues. V was clipped by 4 bases and J by 5 bases, with 8 bases between them.

In its sample, this clone was seen a few times. The rearrangement links TRBV13 to TRBJ1-2; tentatively, D is TRBD1 (5 bases). This CDR3 has 13 residues. Germline V gives CDR1 PRHDT, CDR2 FYEKMQ (reference sequence). V lost 6 bases to trimming and J lost 4 bases, with 12 bases between them. CDR3 sequence: CASSLRGLYGYTF. Here the CDR3 DNA reads TGTGCCAGCAGTCTTAGGGGCCTCTATGGCTACACCTTC.

J is TRBJ2-7 and V is TRBV18, with 11 positions matching TRBD1. The J segment lost 3 bases and the V segment lost 2 bases, leaving 12 bases of the junction unmatched. Germline lookup yields CDR1 KGHSH and CDR2 LQKENI. The CDR3 is 18 amino acids. The CDR3 loop is CASSPSGQGARAVYEQYF. In DNA, the CDR3 is TGTGCCAGCTCACCATCAGGACAGGGGGCGCGTGCCGTCTACGAGCAGTACTTC.

The gene calls are TRBV7-2 and TRBJ1-1; 10 bases align to TRBD1. CDR3 length: 15 residues. The germline V gene has CDR1 SGHTA and CDR2 FQGNSA. The trim removed 4 bases at V and 5 bases at J, leaving 7 bases unmatched. CDR3 bases: TGTGCCAGCAGCTCGACAGGGGGCGCGTGGACTGAAGCTTTCTTT. It yields the protein CASSSTGGAWTEAFF.

The chain carries TRBV7-9 and TRBJ2-7, with a tentative D call TRBD1 (6 bases). Germline CDR1 reads SEHNR; CDR2 reads FQNEAQ (reference sequence). The CDR3 consists of 13 residues. Trimming pared 5 bases from V and 7 bases from J, leaving 15 bases between. The CDR3 DNA is TGTGCCAGCAGCATTGGACAGAGACTGGAGCAGTACTTC. It specifies CASSIGQRLEQYF. Looking up the rest from reference TRBV7-9 and TRBJ2-7 gives the full variable domain: DTGVSQNPRHKITKRGQNVTFRCDPISEHNRLYWYRQTLGQGPEFLTYFQNEAQLEKSRLLSDRFSAERPKGSFSTLEIQRTEQGDSAMYLCASSIGQRLEQYFGPGTRLTVT.

The rearrangement uses TRBV11-2 and TRBJ1-1; D unclear. V lost 1 base and J 0 bases, leaving 3 bases between the germline ends. CDR3 length equals 13 residues. Germline loops: CDR1 SGHAT, CDR2 FQNNGV. CDR3 sequence: CASSLGVNTEAFF. The CDR3 bases are TGTGCCAGCAGCTTAGGAGTGAACACTGAAGCTTTCTTT.

The chain uses TRBV7-9 and TRBJ1-4; D gene unclear. This CDR3 has 11 residues. The germline V gene encodes CDR1 SEHNR and CDR2 FQNEAQ (reference sequence). Trimming pared 2 bases from V and 7 bases from J, leaving 2 bases between. This CDR3 is CASSLLEKLFF. The DNA of the CDR3 is TGTGCCAGCAGCTTACTTGAAAAACTGTTTTTT.

V gene TRBV7-8 combines with J gene TRBJ2-5; D gene ambiguous. Per the germline V gene, CDR1 is SGHVS and CDR2 is FQNEAQ. Deletions cut 0 bases from V and 2 bases from J, with 7 bases between. The CDR3 totals 14 residues. The CDR3 DNA is TGTGCCAGCAGCTTAGCAGGCGGACAAGAGACCCAGTACTTC. It specifies CASSLAGGQETQYF.